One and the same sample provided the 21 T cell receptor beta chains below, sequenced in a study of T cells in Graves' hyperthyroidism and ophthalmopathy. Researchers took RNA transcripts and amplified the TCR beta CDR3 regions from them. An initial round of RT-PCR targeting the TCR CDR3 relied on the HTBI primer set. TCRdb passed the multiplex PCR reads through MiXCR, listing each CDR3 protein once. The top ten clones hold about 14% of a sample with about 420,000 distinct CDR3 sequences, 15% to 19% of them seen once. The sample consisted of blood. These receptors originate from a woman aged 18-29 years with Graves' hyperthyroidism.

In DNA form, the CDR3 reads TGTGCCAGCAGAATTTGGTCGAACACTGAAGCTTTCTTT. Translation gives CASRIWSNTEAFF. V usage is TRBV6-1 and J usage is TRBJ1-1; D gene ambiguous. This CDR3 is built from 13 residues. With 6 bases removed from V and 1 base from J, the gap between germline ends came to 9 bases. The germline V gene encodes CDR1 MNHNS and CDR2 SASEGT.

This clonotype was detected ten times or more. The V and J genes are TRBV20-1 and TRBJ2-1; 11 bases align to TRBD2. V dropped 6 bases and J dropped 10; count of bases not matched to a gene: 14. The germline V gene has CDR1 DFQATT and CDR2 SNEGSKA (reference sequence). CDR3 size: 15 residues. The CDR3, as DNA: TGCAGTGCAAACCCTAGCGGGAGGACGGTTGGGGAGCAGTTCTTC. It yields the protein CSANPSGRTVGEQFF.

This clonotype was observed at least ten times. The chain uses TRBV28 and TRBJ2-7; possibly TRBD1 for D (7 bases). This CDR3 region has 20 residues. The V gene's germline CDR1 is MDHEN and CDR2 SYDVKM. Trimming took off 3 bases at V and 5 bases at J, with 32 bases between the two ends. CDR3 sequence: CASSFTAYGRIQGRRNEQYF. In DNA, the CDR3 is TGTGCCAGCAGTTTTACCGCATACGGGAGAATACAGGGGAGAAGGAACGAGCAGTACTTC.

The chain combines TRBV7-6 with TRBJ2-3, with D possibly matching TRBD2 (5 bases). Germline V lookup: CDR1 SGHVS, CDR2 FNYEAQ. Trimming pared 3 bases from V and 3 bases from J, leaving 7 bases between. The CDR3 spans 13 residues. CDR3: CASSLEATDTQYF. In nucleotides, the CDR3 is TGTGCCAGCAGCTTGGAGGCAACAGATACGCAGTATTTT. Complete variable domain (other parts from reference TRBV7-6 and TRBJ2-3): GAGVSQSPRYKVTKRGQDVALRCDPISGHVSLYWYRQALGQGPEFLTYFNYEAQQDKSGLPNDRFSAERPEGSISTLTIQRTEQRDSAMYRCASSLEATDTQYFGPGTRLTVL.

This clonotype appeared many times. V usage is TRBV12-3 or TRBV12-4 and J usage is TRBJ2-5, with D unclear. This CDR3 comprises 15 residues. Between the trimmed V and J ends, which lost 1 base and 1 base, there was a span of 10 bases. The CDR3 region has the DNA TGTGCCAGCAGTTTAGTTGGGGTGGCCCAAGAGACCCAGTACTTC. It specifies CASSLVGVAQETQYF.

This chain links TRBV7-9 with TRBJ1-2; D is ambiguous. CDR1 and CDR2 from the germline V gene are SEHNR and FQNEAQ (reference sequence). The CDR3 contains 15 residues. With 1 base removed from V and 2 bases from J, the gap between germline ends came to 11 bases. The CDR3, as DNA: TGTGCCAGCAGCTTAGTACCAGGACTCAACTATGGCTACACCTTC. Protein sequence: CASSLVPGLNYGYTF.

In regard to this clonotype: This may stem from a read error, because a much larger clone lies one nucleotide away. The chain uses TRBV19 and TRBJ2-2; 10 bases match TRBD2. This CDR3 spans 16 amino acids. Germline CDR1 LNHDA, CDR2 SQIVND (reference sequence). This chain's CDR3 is CASSIEGLAITGGLFF. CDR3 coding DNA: TGTGCCAGTAGTATCGAGGGACTAGCGATCACCGGGGGGCTGTTTTTT.

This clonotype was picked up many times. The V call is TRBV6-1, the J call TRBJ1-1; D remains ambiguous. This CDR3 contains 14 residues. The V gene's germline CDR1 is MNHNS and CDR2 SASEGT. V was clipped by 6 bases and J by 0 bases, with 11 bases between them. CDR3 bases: TGTGCCAGCAGGTGGGGTTCCATGAACACTGAAGCTTTCTTT. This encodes CASRWGSMNTEAFF.

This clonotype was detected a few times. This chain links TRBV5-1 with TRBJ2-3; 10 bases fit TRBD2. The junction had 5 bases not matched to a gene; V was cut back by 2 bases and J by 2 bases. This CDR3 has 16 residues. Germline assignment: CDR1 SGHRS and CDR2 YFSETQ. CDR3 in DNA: TGCGCCAGCAGCTTCGGACTAGCGGCGGTCACAGATACGCAGTATTTT. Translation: CASSFGLAAVTDTQYF.

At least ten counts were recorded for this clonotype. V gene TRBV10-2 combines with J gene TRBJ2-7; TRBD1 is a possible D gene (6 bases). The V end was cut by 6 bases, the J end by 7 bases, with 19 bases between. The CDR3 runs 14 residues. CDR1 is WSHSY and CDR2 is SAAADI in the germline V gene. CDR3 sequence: CASSRSKAGEEQYF. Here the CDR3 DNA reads TGCGCCAGCAGCCGCTCTAAAGCAGGGGAAGAGCAGTACTTC.

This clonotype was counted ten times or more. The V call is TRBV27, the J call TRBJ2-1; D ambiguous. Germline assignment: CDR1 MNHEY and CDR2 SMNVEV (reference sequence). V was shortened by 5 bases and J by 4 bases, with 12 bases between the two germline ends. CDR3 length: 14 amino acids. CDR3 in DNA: TGTGCCAGCAGTCCAGAGCCTACGTACAATGAGCAGTTCTTC. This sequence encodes CASSPEPTYNEQFF.

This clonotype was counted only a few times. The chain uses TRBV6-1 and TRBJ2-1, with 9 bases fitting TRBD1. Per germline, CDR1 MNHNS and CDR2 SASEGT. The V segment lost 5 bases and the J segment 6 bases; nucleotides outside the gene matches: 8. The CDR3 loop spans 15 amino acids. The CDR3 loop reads CASSPRTGDGNEQFF. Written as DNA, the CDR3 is TGTGCCAGCAGTCCCCGGACAGGGGACGGCAATGAGCAGTTCTTC.

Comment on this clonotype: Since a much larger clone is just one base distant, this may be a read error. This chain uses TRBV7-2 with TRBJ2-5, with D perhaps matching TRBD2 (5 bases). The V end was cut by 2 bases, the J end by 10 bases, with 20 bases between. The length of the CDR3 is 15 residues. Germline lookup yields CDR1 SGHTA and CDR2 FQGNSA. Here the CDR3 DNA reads TGTGCCAGCAGCTTACACAATACGGGAACCGTGGTCCAGTACTTC. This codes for CASSLHNTGTVVQYF.

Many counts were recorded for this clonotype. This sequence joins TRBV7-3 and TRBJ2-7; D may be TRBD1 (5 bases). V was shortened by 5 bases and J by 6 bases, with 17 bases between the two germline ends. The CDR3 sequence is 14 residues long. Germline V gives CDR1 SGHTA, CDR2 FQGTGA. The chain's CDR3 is CASSPTDTVTEQYF. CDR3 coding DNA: TGTGCCAGCAGCCCAACGGACACGGTTACCGAGCAGTACTTC.

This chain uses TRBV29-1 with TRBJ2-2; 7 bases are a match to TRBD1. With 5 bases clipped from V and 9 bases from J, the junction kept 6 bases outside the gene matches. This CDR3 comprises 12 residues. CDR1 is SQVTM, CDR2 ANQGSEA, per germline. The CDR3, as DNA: TGCAGCGTTCGGGACAGACTCCGGGAGCTGTTTTTT. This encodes CSVRDRLRELFF.

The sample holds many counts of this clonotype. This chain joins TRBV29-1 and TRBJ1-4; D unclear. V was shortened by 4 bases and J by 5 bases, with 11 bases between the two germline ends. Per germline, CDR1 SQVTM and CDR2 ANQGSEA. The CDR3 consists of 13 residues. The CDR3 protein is CSVVVDANEKLFF. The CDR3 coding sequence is TGCAGCGTTGTAGTCGATGCGAATGAAAAACTGTTTTTT.

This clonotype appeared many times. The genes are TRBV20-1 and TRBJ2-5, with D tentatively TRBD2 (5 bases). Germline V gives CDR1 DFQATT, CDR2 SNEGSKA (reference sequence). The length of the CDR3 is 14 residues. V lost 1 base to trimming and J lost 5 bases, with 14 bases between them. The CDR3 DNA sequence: TGCAGTGCTAGAGGCGGGCCCGGGATGGAGACCCAGTACTTC. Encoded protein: CSARGGPGMETQYF.

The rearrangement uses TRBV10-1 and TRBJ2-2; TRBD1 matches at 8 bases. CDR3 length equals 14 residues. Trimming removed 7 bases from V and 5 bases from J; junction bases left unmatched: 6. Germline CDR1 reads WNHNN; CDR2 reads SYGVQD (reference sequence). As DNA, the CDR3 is TGCGCCAGCAAGAGGACAGGGTGGACCGGGGAGCTGTTTTTT. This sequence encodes CASKRTGWTGELFF.

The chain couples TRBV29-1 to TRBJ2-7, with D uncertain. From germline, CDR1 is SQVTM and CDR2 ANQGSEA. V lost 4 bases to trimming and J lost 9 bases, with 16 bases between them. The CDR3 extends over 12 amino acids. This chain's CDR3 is CSVGKLTSGQYF. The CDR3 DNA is TGCAGCGTTGGCAAGCTTACGTCGGGGCAGTACTTC.

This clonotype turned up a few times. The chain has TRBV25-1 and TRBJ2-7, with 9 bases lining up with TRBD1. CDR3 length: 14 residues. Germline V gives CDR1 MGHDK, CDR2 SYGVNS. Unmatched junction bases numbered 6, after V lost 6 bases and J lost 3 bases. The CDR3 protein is CASSDWDRVYEQYF. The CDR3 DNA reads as TGTGCCAGCAGCGACTGGGACAGGGTCTACGAGCAGTACTTC.

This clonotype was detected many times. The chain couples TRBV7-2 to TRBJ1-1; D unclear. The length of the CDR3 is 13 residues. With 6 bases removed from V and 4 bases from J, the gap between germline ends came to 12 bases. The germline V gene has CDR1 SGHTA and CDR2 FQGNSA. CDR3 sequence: CASSPTRSTEAFF. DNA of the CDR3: TGTGCCAGCAGTCCTACAAGGAGCACTGAAGCTTTCTTT.